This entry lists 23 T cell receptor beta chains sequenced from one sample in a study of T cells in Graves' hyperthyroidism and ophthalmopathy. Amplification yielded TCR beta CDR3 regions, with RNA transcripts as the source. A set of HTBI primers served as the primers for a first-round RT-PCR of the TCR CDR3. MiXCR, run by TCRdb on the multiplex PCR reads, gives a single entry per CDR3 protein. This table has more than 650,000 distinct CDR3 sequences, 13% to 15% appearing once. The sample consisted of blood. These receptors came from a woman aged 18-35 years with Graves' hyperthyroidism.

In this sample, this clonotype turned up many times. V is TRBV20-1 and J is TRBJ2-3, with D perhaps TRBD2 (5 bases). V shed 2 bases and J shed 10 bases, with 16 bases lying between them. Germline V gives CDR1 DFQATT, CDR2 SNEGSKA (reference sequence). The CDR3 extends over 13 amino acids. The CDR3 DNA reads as TGCAGTGCTAGACCCGGGGAAAGCCCCTCGCAGTATTTT. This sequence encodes CSARPGESPSQYF.

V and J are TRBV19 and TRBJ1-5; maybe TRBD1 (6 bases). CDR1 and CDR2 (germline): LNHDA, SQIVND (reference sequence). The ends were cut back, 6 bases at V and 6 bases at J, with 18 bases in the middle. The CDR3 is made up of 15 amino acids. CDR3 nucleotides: TGTGCCAGTAGACAAGTCCTCCGAGGGGGTCAGCCCCAGCATTTT. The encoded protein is CASRQVLRGGQPQHF. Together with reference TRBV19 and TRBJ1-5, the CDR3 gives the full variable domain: DGGITQSPKYLFRKEGQNVTLSCEQNLNHDAMYWYRQDPGQGLRLIYYSQIVNDFQKGDIAEGYSVSREKKESFPLTVTSAQKNPTAFYLCASRQVLRGGQPQHFGDGTRLSIL.

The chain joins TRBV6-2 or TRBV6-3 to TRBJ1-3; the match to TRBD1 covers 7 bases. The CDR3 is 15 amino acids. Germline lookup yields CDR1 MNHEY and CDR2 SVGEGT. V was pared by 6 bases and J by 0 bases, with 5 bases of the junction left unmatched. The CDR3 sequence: CASRDRPISGNTIYF. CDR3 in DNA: TGTGCCAGCAGGGACAGGCCCATCTCTGGAAACACCATATATTTT.

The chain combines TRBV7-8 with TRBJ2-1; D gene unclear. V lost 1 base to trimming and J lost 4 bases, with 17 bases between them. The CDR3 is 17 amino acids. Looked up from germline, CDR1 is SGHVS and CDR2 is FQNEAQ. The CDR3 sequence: CASSLVRLAGPYNEQFF. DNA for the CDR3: TGTGCCAGCAGCTTAGTTCGCCTCGCCGGCCCATACAATGAGCAGTTCTTC.

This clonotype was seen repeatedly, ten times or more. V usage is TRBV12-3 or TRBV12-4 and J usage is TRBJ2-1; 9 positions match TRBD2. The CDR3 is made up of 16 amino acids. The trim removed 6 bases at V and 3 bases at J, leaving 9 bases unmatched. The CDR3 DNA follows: TGTGCCAGCAGCCCAATAGCGGGAGTCGTCTACAATGAGCAGTTCTTC. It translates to CASSPIAGVVYNEQFF.

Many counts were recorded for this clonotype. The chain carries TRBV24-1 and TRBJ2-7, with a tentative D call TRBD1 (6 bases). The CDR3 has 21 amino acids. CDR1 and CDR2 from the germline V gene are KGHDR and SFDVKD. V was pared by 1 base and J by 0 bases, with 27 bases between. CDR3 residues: CATSDLLSVGDGTSDSYEQYF. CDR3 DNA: TGTGCCACCAGTGATTTATTATCTGTGGGAGATGGGACATCGGACTCCTACGAGCAGTACTTC.

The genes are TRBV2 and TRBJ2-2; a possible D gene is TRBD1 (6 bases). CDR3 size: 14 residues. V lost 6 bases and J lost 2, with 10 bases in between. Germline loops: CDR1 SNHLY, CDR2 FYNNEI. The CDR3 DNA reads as TGTGCCAGCAGCCGGGACACCAACACCGGGGAGCTGTTTTTT. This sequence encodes CASSRDTNTGELFF.

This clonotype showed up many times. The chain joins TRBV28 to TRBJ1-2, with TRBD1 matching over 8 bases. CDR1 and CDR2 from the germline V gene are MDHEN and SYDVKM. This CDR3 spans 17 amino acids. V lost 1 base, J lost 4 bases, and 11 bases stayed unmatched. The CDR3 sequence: CASSLSVDRDLFYGYTF. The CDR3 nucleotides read TGTGCCAGCAGTTTATCTGTGGACAGGGATCTTTTCTATGGCTACACCTTC.

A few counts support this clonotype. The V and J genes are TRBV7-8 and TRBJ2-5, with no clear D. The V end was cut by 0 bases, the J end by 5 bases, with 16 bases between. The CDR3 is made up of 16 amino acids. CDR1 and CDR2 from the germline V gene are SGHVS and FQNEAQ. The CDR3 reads CASSLADALPEETQYF. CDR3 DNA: TGTGCCAGCAGCTTAGCCGACGCCCTCCCTGAGGAGACCCAGTACTTC.

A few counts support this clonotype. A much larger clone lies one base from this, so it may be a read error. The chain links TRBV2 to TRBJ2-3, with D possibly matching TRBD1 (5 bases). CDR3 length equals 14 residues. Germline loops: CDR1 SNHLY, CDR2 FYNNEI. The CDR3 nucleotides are TGTGCCCGCAGTTTGACAGTGGGGTCAGATACGCAGTATTTT. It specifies CARSLTVGSDTQYF.

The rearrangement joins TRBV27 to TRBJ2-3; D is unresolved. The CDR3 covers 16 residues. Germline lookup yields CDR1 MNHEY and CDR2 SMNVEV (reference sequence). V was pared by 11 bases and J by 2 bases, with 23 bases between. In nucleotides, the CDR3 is TGTGCCGGCAACCAATGGAGTTCTTCACACACAGATACGCAGTATTTT. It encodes CAGNQWSSSHTDTQYF.

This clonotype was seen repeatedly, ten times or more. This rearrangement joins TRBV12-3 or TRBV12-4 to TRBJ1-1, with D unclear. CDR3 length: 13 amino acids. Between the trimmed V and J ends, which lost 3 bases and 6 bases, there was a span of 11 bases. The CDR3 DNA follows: TGTGCCAGCAGTTTCTCGGGCTTCGCTGAAGCTTTCTTT. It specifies CASSFSGFAEAFF.

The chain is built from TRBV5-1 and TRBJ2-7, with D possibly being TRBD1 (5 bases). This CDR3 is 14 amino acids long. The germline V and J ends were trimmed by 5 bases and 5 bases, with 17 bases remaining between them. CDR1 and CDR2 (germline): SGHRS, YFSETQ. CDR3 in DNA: TGCGCCAGCAGGTCGGGTAGGGGTCGGCACGAGCAGTACTTC. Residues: CASRSGRGRHEQYF.

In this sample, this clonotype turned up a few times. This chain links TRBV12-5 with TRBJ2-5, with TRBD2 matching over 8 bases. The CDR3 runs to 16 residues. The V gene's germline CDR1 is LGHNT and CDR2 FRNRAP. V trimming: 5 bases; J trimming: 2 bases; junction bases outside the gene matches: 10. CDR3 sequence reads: CASGAGASGLQETQYF. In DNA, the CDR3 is TGTGCTAGTGGTGCTGGGGCTAGCGGGCTACAAGAGACCCAGTACTTC.

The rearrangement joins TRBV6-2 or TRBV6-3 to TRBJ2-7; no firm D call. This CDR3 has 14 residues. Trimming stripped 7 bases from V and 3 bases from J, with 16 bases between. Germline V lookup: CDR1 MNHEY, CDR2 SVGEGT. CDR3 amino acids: CASNQNGVGYEQYF. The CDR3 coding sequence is TGTGCCAGCAACCAGAACGGTGTGGGCTACGAGCAGTACTTC.

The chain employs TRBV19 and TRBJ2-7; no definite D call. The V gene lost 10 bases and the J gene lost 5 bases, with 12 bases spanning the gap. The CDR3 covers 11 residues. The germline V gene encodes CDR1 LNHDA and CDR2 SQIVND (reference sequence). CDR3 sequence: CATSNTDEQYF. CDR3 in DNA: TGTGCCACCAGTAATACCGACGAGCAGTACTTC.

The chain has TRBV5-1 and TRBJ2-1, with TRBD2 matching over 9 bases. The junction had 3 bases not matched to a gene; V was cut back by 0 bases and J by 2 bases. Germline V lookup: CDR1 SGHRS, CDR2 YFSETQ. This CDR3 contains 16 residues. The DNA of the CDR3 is TGCGCCAGCAGCTTGGTGGCGGGAGGGCCCTACAATGAGCAGTTCTTC. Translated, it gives CASSLVAGGPYNEQFF.

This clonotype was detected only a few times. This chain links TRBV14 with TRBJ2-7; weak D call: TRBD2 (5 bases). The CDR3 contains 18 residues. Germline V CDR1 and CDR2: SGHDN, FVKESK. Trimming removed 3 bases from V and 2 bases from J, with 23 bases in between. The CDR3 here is CASSQKGSAGAKTYEQYF. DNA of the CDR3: TGTGCCAGCAGCCAGAAAGGGAGTGCAGGAGCTAAAACCTACGAGCAGTACTTC.

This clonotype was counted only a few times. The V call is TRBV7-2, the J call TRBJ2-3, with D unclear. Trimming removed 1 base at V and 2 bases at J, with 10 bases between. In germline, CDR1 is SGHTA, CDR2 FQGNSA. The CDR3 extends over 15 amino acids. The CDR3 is CASSLVGSPTDTQYF. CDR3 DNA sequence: TGTGCCAGCAGCTTAGTGGGAAGTCCCACAGATACGCAGTATTTT.

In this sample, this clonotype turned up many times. This CDR3 reads CASSFSSGGTDTQYF. CDR3 DNA sequence: TGTGCCAGCAGCTTTAGTAGCGGGGGCACAGATACGCAGTATTTT. V is TRBV11-1 and J is TRBJ2-3, with 8 bases fitting TRBD2. The CDR3 is 15 amino acids. After removal of 3 bases from V and 1 base from J, the junction contained 3 bases not matched to a gene. From germline, CDR1 is SGHAT and CDR2 FQDESV (reference sequence).

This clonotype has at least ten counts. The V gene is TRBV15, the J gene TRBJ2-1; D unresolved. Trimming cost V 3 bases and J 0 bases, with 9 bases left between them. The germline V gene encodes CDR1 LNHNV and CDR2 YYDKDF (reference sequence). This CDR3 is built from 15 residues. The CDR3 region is CATSSSRNSYNEQFF. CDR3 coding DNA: TGTGCCACCAGCAGTTCCCGTAACTCCTACAATGAGCAGTTCTTC.

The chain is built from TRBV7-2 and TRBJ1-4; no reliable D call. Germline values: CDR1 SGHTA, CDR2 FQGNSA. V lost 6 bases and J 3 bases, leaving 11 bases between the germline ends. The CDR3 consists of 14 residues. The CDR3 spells CASSEYGPNEKLFF. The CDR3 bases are TGTGCCAGCAGTGAATACGGCCCTAATGAAAAACTGTTTTTT.

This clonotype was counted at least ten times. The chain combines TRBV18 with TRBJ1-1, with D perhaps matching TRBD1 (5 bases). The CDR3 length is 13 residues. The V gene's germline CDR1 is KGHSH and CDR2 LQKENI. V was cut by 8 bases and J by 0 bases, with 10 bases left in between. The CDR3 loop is CASVDSMNTEAFF. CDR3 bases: TGTGCCAGCGTAGACAGCATGAACACTGAAGCTTTCTTT.